The 21 T cell receptor beta chains presented below share a single source sample, sequenced in a study of T-cell reconstitution after alpha-beta-depleted transplantation in children. The authors prepared the TCRbeta library with unique molecular identifiers. Using its own MiXCR run on the PCR reads, TCRdb lists one record per CDR3 protein. The table has 200,000 to 250,000 distinct CDR3 sequences, 25% seen once. The material was PBMCs, obtained before TCRalphabeta/CD19-depleted stem cell transplant. The receptors originated from a girl aged 2-10 years with Fanconi anemia, due to receive a stem cell transplant.

The V and J genes are TRBV6-7 and TRBJ2-3, with a tentative D call TRBD2 (5 bases). TRBV6-7 qualifies as an ORF whose function is uncertain. Deletions cut 10 bases from V and 1 base from J, with 27 bases between. This CDR3 region has 18 residues. The DNA of the CDR3 is TGTGCCACAACAGAATCTAGAGGGTGGCAGCCTGGCACAGATACGCAGTATTTT. Amino acids: CATTESRGWQPGTDTQYF.

The chain links TRBV4-2 to TRBJ2-7; 9 positions match TRBD2. Germline values: CDR1 LGHNA, CDR2 YNFKEQ. The CDR3 covers 16 residues. V trimming: 1 base; J trimming: 2 bases; junction bases outside the gene matches: 6. The CDR3 DNA reads TGTGCCAGCAGCCAAGGTACGGCGGGAGGGACCTACGAGCAGTACTTC. Translation gives CASSQGTAGGTYEQYF.

This clonotype was observed once. The chain links TRBV28 to TRBJ2-3; D is uncertain. The germline V gene has CDR1 MDHEN and CDR2 SYDVKM. Trimming cost V 3 bases and J 3 bases, with 22 bases left between them. The CDR3 is 18 amino acids. CDR3: CASSFFILGSAVTDTQYF. DNA for the CDR3: TGTGCCAGCAGTTTCTTCATCCTGGGTTCGGCGGTAACAGATACGCAGTATTTT.

This sequence joins TRBV29-1 and TRBJ2-3, with D perhaps TRBD2 (6 bases). Trimming cost V 4 bases and J 3 bases, with 11 bases left between them. From germline, CDR1 is SQVTM and CDR2 ANQGSEA. The CDR3 length is 13 residues. CDR3 bases: TGCAGCGTTGCGGAGGCGGGGACAGATACGCAGTATTTT. This codes for CSVAEAGTDTQYF.

This clonotype was counted at least ten times. This rearrangement joins TRBV6-5 to TRBJ2-3; 8 nucleotides line up with TRBD1. Germline CDR1 is MNHEY and CDR2 is SVGAGI. The CDR3 length is 16 residues. Trimming cost V 4 bases and J 2 bases; bases outside gene matches: 8. The CDR3 protein is CASSFTGGEHTDTQYF. CDR3 DNA: TGTGCCAGCAGTTTTACAGGGGGAGAGCACACAGATACGCAGTATTTT.

This clonotype appeared many times. The rearrangement links TRBV12-3 or TRBV12-4 to TRBJ2-7, with TRBD2 as a possible D gene (6 bases). The V end was cut by 3 bases, the J end by 3 bases, with 18 bases between. CDR3 size: 16 residues. CDR3 coding DNA: TGTGCCAGCAGTTTCAGGACCCGGCGGGGAAGCTACGAGCAGTACTTC. Its translation is CASSFRTRRGSYEQYF.

This clonotype was seen just once. This chain joins TRBV12-3 or TRBV12-4 and TRBJ1-5, with D possibly TRBD1 on 6 matching bases. V lost 5 bases and J 3 bases, leaving 8 bases between the germline ends. The CDR3 has 13 residues. The CDR3, as DNA: TGTGCCAGCAGTGGACAGTACAATCAGCCCCAGCATTTT. The encoded protein is CASSGQYNQPQHF.

V gene TRBV29-1 combines with J gene TRBJ2-3; no clear D. Trimming left V 6 bases short and J 1 base short, with 5 bases between. Looked up from germline, CDR1 is SQVTM and CDR2 is ANQGSEA. CDR3 length: 11 residues. Here the CDR3 reads CSVERTDTQYF. The CDR3 nucleotides are TGCAGCGTCGAACGCACAGATACGCAGTATTTT.

The rearrangement uses TRBV7-2 and TRBJ2-3; D is possibly TRBD1 (5 bases). V shed 2 bases and J shed 2 bases, with 17 bases lying between them. CDR1 and CDR2 from the germline V gene are SGHTA and FQGNSA. This CDR3 is built from 17 residues. CDR3 nucleotides: TGTGCCAGCAGCTTAAGGGGCGACGGCCTCTTCACAGATACGCAGTATTTT. Amino acid sequence: CASSLRGDGLFTDTQYF.

This clonotype has a handful of counts. The chain uses TRBV7-6 and TRBJ2-2, with 10 bases aligning to TRBD2. Unmatched junction bases numbered 10, after V lost 1 base and J lost 2 bases. From germline, CDR1 is SGHVS and CDR2 FNYEAQ. CDR3 size: 19 residues. The CDR3 sequence: CASSLVPSGRADNTGELFF. The CDR3 nucleotides are TGTGCCAGCAGCTTAGTTCCCAGCGGGAGGGCCGATAACACCGGGGAGCTGTTTTTT.

The chain combines TRBV7-2 with TRBJ2-2; TRBD2 aligns across 7 bases. V lost 2 bases and J lost 4; bases outside the gene matches: 7. Looked up from germline, CDR1 is SGHTA and CDR2 is FQGNSA. CDR3 length: 16 residues. CDR3 DNA: TGTGCCAGCAGCTTATTTGCTAGCGGCTTCACCGGGGAGCTGTTTTTT. Its protein product is CASSLFASGFTGELFF.

This rearrangement joins TRBV28 to TRBJ2-1; 9 nucleotides align to TRBD1. V lost 4 bases, J lost 5 bases, and 6 bases stayed unmatched. The CDR3 extends over 15 amino acids. Germline V gene data show CDR1 as MDHEN and CDR2 as SYDVKM. The CDR3 sequence is CASSYGTGYDNEQFF. The DNA for the CDR3 is TGTGCCAGCAGTTACGGGACAGGGTACGACAATGAGCAGTTCTTC.

This clonotype has at least ten counts. This chain connects TRBV5-1 to TRBJ2-1; the match to TRBD2 covers 9 bases. The CDR3 is made up of 17 amino acids. The V gene end was trimmed by 0 bases and the J gene end by 1 base; junction bases not matched to a gene: 5. Germline V gene lookup returns CDR1 SGHRS and CDR2 YFSETQ. The DNA of the CDR3 is TGCGCCAGCAGCTTGGCGGTAGCGGGAGTTTCCTACAATGAGCAGTTCTTC. Translated, it gives CASSLAVAGVSYNEQFF. Drawing the rest from reference TRBV5-1 and TRBJ2-1, the complete variable domain is KAGVTQTPRYLIKTRGQQVTLSCSPISGHRSVSWYQQTPGQGLQFLFEYFSETQRNKGNFPGRFSGRQFSNSRSEMNVSTLELGDSALYLCASSLAVAGVSYNEQFFGPGTRLTVL.

The chain couples TRBV6-2 or TRBV6-3 to TRBJ2-7; perhaps TRBD2 as D (6 bases). This CDR3 contains 15 residues. Germline loops: CDR1 MNHEY, CDR2 SVGEGT. Deletions cut 2 bases from V and 3 bases from J, with 14 bases between. The CDR3 bases are TGTGCCAGCAGTTACGACGGGAGATGGGGCTACGAGCAGTACTTC. Amino acids: CASSYDGRWGYEQYF.

The rearrangement links TRBV9 to TRBJ1-2; 8 nucleotides align to TRBD1. The CDR3 contains 15 residues. Germline V lookup: CDR1 SGDLS, CDR2 YYNGEE. Trimming took 3 bases from V and 0 from J; bases not matched to a gene: 4. The CDR3: CASSGPGGANYGYTF. As DNA, the CDR3 is TGTGCCAGCAGCGGTCCAGGGGGCGCTAACTATGGCTACACCTTC.

The chain couples TRBV29-1 to TRBJ2-6; D is ambiguous. Deletions cut 2 bases from V and 2 bases from J, with 4 bases between. This CDR3 is 13 amino acids long. CDR1 is SQVTM, CDR2 ANQGSEA, per germline. The CDR3 sequence: CSVEWPGANVLTF. CDR3 DNA sequence: TGCAGCGTTGAATGGCCTGGGGCCAACGTCCTGACTTTC.

In its sample, this clonotype was seen many times. The chain is built from TRBV12-3 or TRBV12-4 and TRBJ2-2; unclear D gene. V was trimmed by 6 bases and J by 5 bases, leaving 7 bases between them. This CDR3 has 12 amino acids. CDR3: CASRFRTGELFF. The CDR3 DNA sequence: TGTGCCAGCAGGTTCCGTACCGGGGAGCTGTTTTTT.

This clonotype was recorded many times. The chain combines TRBV21-1 with TRBJ1-1. TRBV21-1 is designated a pseudogene. This CDR3 contains 16 residues. CDR3 loop: CASSKKVQKLSLEAFF. The CDR3 DNA sequence: TGTGCCAGCAGCAAAAAGGTTCAGAAACTAAGCCTTGAAGCTTTCTTT.

This clonotype was picked up a small number of times. The chain couples TRBV28 to TRBJ2-7; D is undetermined. The CDR3 loop spans 14 amino acids. V lost 5 bases and J 2 bases, leaving 13 bases between the germline ends. Germline CDR1 reads MDHEN; CDR2 reads SYDVKM. The CDR3 DNA reads as TGTGCCAGCAGTGAAACGTACGGCACCTACGAGCAGTACTTC. Translated, it gives CASSETYGTYEQYF.

This clonotype was recorded many times. The rearrangement uses TRBV10-2 and TRBJ2-3; D tentatively reads TRBD1 or TRBD2 (5 bases each). The germline V and J ends were trimmed by 7 bases and 0 bases, with 29 bases remaining between them. The germline CDR1 and CDR2 sequences are WSHSY and SAAADI. The CDR3 is 20 amino acids. CDR3 in amino acids: CASTGPWEQADSLSTDTQYF. Here the CDR3 DNA reads TGCGCCAGCACGGGGCCATGGGAGCAAGCCGACTCCCTTAGCACAGATACGCAGTATTTT.

This clonotype was detected many times. The V call is TRBV20-1, the J call TRBJ1-2; D remains unclear. The germline V and J ends were trimmed by 6 bases and 4 bases, with 15 bases remaining between them. The CDR3 contains 13 residues. CDR1 is DFQATT, CDR2 SNEGSKA, per germline (reference sequence). The CDR3 bases are TGCAGTGCCCACCCACAGAATCCCTATGGCTACACCTTC. Translating it yields CSAHPQNPYGYTF.